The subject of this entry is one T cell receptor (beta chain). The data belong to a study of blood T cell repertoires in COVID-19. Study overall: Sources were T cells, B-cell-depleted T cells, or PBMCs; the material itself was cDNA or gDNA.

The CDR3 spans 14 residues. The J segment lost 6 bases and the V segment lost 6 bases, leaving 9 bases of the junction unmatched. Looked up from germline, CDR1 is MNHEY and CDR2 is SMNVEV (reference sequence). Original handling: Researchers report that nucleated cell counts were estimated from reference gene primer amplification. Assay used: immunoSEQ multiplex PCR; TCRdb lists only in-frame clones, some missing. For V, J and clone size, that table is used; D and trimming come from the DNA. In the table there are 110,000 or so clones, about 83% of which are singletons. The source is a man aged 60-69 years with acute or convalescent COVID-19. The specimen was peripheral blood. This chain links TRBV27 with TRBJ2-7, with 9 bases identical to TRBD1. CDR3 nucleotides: TGTGCCAGCAGCTCCGGGACAGGGCAGGTCGAGCAGTACTTC. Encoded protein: CASSSGTGQVEQYF.